What follows are 10 T cell receptor beta chains derived from one specimen sequenced in a study of PD-1 blockade in mismatch repair-deficient tumors. The table came from immunoSEQ multiplex PCR; TCRdb's copy has only in-frame clones and leaves some out. The sample lists approximately 120,000 clones, about 86% occurring once. This specimen was peripheral blood, taken 44 weeks after starting pembrolizumab. The receptors come from an adult with mismatch repair-deficient cancer.

The J gene is TRBJ2-5, the V gene TRBV7-9, with 11 bases fitting TRBD2. The germline gives CDR1 SEHNR, CDR2 FQNEAQ (reference sequence). The CDR3 is 17 residues long. Trimming took 2 bases from V and 3 from J; bases not matched to a gene: 8. The CDR3 loop is CASSLSTSGMTKETQYF. As DNA, the CDR3 is TGTGCCAGCAGCTTATCGACTAGCGGGATGACCAAAGAGACCCAGTACTTC. The full variable domain, rest sourced from reference TRBV7-9 and TRBJ2-5, is DTGVSQNPRHKITKRGQNVTFRCDPISEHNRLYWYRQTLGQGPEFLTYFQNEAQLEKSRLLSDRFSAERPKGSFSTLEIQRTEQGDSAMYLCASSLSTSGMTKETQYFGPGTRLLVL.

V usage is TRBV28 and J usage is TRBJ2-7; weak D call: TRBD2 (5 bases). Per germline, CDR1 MDHEN and CDR2 SYDVKM. This CDR3 has 18 residues. With 5 bases removed from V and 3 bases from J, the gap between germline ends came to 26 bases. The CDR3 nucleotides read TGTGCCAGCAGTCTCACCATCGAATTTGGACGGGGTAACTACGAGCAGTACTTC. It yields the protein CASSLTIEFGRGNYEQYF.

J is TRBJ1-4 and V is TRBV7-3; perhaps TRBD1 as D (5 bases). Germline CDR1 reads SGHTA; CDR2 reads FQGTGA. The CDR3 runs to 14 residues. The V gene lost 1 base and the J gene lost 4 bases, with 7 bases spanning the gap. The CDR3 DNA sequence: TGTGCCAGCAGCTTAAAGGGGTATAATGAAAAACTGTTTTTT. Residues: CASSLKGYNEKLFF.

The chain couples TRBV7-6 to TRBJ1-4; tentatively, D is TRBD1 (5 bases). The CDR3 sequence is 15 residues long. In germline, CDR1 is SGHVS, CDR2 FNYEAQ. Deletions cut 2 bases from V and 8 bases from J, with 15 bases between. In DNA, the CDR3 is TGTGCCAGCAGCTTACGGGCAGGGAATAAGGAAAAACTGTTTTTT. Protein product: CASSLRAGNKEKLFF. The full variable domain, completed using reference TRBV7-6 and TRBJ1-4, is GAGVSQSPRYKVTKRGQDVALRCDPISGHVSLYWYRQALGQGPEFLTYFNYEAQQDKSGLPNDRFSAERPEGSISTLTIQRTEQRDSAMYRCASSLRAGNKEKLFFGSGTQLSVL.

This clone was picked up one time. The chain has TRBV6-6 and TRBJ1-1; 9 bases are a match to TRBD1. The CDR3 consists of 16 residues. The J segment lost 10 bases and the V segment lost 4 bases, leaving 16 bases of the junction unmatched. Per the germline V gene, CDR1 is MNHNY and CDR2 is SVGAGI (reference sequence). In nucleotides, the CDR3 is TGTGCCAGCAGTTCCAATCCCTACGGACAGGGGCATGTAGCTTTCTTT. It translates to CASSSNPYGQGHVAFF.

The chain couples TRBV7-9 to TRBJ2-7, with D possibly being TRBD1 (6 bases). Trimming shortened V by 3 bases and J by 3 bases, and 15 bases separated the two germline ends. CDR1 is SEHNR, CDR2 FQNEAQ, per germline (reference sequence). The CDR3 runs to 15 residues. The DNA of the CDR3 is TGTGCCAGCAGCTTGGGGGCGCCGTCATTCTACGAGCAGTACTTC. Its protein is CASSLGAPSFYEQYF. The complete variable domain, with remaining parts taken from reference TRBV7-9 and TRBJ2-7, reads DTGVSQNPRHKITKRGQNVTFRCDPISEHNRLYWYRQTLGQGPEFLTYFQNEAQLEKSRLLSDRFSAERPKGSFSTLEIQRTEQGDSAMYLCASSLGAPSFYEQYFGPGTRLTVT.

The chain is built from TRBV27 and TRBJ2-7; D unresolved. V was cut by 2 bases and J by 6 bases, with 17 bases left in between. The germline gives CDR1 MNHEY, CDR2 SMNVEV (reference sequence). The CDR3 is 15 residues long. CDR3 sequence: CASSLISQAHGEQYF. The CDR3 coding sequence is TGTGCCAGCAGTTTAATAAGCCAAGCTCACGGCGAGCAGTACTTC.

CDR3: CASSPYPQGDNQPQHF. CDR3 in DNA: TGTGCCAGCAGCCCTTATCCACAGGGTGACAATCAGCCCCAGCATTTT. The chain combines TRBV28 with TRBJ1-5; a weak D match, TRBD1 (6 bases). This CDR3 spans 16 amino acids. CDR1 is MDHEN and CDR2 is SYDVKM in the germline V gene. The ends were cut back, 6 bases at V and 3 bases at J, with 18 bases in the middle.

The V gene is TRBV4-3, the J gene TRBJ1-2; D uncertain. The CDR3 totals 14 residues. V was trimmed by 1 base and J by 4 bases, leaving 10 bases between them. Germline V CDR1 and CDR2: LGHNA, YSLEER. Written as DNA, the CDR3 is TGCGCCAGCAGCCAAGCGAGCAGCTCCTATGGCTACACCTTC. This encodes CASSQASSSYGYTF.

The rearrangement links TRBV19 to TRBJ2-1, with no clear D. Trimming cost V 6 bases and J 10 bases, with 10 bases left between them. This CDR3 region has 11 residues. The germline V gene has CDR1 LNHDA and CDR2 SQIVND (reference sequence). CDR3 in amino acids: CASRNRREQFF. The CDR3 DNA is TGTGCCAGTAGAAACCGCCGGGAGCAGTTCTTC.